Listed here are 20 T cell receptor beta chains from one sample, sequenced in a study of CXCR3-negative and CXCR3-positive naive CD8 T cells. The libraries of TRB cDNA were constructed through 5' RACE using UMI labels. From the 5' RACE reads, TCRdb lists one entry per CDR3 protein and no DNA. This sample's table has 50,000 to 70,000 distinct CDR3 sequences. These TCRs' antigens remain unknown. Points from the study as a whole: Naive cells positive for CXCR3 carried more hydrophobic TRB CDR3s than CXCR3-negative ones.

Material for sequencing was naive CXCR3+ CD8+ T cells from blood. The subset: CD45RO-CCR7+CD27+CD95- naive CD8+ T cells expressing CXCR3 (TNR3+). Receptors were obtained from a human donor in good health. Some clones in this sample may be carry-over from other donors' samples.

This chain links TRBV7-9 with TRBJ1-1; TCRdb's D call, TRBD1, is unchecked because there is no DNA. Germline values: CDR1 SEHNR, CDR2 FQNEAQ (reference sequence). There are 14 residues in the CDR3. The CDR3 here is CASSLDLGGTEAFF.

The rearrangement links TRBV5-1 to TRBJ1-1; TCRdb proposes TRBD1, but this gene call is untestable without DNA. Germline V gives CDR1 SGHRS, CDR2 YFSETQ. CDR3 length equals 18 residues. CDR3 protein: CASSLRTGGYLVNTEAFF.

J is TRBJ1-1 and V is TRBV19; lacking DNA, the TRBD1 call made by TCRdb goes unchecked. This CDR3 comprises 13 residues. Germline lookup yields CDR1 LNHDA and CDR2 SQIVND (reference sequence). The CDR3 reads CASTAGTGGLAFF.

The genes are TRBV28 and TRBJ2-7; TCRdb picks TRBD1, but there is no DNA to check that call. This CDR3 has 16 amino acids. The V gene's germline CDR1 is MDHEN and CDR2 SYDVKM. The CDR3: CASSFFSTGNNYEQYF.

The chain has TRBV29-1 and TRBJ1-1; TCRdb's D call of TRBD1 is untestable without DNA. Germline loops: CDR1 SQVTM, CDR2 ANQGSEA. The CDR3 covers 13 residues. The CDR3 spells CSALGGLNTEAFF.

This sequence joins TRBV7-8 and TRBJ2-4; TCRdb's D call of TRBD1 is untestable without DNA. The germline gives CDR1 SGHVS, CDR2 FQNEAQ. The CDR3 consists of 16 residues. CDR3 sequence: CASSLVGQGAVNIQYF.

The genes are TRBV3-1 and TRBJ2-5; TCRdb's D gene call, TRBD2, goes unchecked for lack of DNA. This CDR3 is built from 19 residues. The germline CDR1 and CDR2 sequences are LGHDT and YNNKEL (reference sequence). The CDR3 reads CASSQTGTSGGAGGETQYF.

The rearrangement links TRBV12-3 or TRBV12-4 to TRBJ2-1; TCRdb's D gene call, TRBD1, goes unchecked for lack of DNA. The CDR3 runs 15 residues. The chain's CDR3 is CASSFGGGAHNEQFF.

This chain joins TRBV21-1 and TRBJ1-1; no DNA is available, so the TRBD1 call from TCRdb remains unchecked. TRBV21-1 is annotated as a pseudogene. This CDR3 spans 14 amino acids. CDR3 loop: CASSKGARGTEAFF.

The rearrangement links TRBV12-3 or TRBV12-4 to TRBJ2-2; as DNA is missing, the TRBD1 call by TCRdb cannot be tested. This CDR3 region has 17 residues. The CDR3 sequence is CACLPGDRSTNTGELFF.

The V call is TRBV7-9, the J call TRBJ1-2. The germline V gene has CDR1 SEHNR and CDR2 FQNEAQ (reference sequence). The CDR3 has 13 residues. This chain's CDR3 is CASSFPSGYGYTF.

CDR3 residues: CASCFPVSLNTEAFF. The chain links TRBV7-2 to TRBJ1-1. Germline V gene data show CDR1 as SGHTA and CDR2 as FQGNSA. CDR3 length equals 15 residues.

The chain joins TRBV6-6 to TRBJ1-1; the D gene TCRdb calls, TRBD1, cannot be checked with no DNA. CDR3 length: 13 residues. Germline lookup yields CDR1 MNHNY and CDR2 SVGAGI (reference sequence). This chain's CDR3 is CASTQGGGTEAFF.

The CDR3 protein is CASSPPEMRRTDTQYF. The V gene is TRBV3-1, the J gene TRBJ2-3; lacking DNA, the TRBD1 call made by TCRdb goes unchecked. Per germline, CDR1 LGHDT and CDR2 YNNKEL (reference sequence). CDR3 length: 16 amino acids.

The CDR3 reads CASSLTGTDYEQYF. The V and J genes are TRBV7-3 and TRBJ2-7; as DNA is missing, the TRBD1 call by TCRdb cannot be tested. The CDR3 spans 14 residues. CDR1 and CDR2 from the germline V gene are SGHTA and FQGTGA.

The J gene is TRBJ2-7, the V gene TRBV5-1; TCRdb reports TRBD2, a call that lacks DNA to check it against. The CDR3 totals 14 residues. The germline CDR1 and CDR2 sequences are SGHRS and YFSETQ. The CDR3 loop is CASSIGTSFDEQYF. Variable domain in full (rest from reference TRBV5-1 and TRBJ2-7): KAGVTQTPRYLIKTRGQQVTLSCSPISGHRSVSWYQQTPGQGLQFLFEYFSETQRNKGNFPGRFSGRQFSNSRSEMNVSTLELGDSALYLCASSIGTSFDEQYFGPGTRLTVT.

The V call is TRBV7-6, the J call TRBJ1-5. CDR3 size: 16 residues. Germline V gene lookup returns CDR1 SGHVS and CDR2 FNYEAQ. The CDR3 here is CASSLDPGQNNGPQHF.

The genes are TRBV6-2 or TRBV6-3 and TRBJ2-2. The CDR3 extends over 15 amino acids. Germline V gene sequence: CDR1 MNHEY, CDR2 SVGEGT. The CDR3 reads CASSQLDVGTGELFF.

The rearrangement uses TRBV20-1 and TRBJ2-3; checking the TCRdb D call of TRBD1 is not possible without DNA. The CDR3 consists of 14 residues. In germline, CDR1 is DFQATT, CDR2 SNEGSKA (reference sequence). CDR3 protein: CSARNRRRPDTQYF.

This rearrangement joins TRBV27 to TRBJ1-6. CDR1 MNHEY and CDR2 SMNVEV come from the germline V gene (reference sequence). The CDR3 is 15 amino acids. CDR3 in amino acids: CASKRSGDYNSPLHF.